This TCR beta chain was sequenced in a study of shared clonotypes between healthy human individuals (TCRdb year 2020). In terms of the full investigation: The cohort comprised a couple of women and three men aged 18 to 49 years. For each donor, CD4 naive and CD4 memory were each run on three plates, CD8 naive on two plates, and CD8 memory on one plate. To estimate repertoire size and how much clonotype sharing occurs between individuals, the study deeply sequenced the blood TCR repertoires of five healthy adults. To increase sequencing depth and limit assay-specific biases, TCR repertoire library preparation and sequencing were carried out by different laboratories using diverse techniques. Leukapheresis yielded between about 0.85 and 9 billion PBMCs per donor. Results the study describes overall, beyond this receptor: Clonotypes shared by all four sorted-subset donors showed higher generation probabilities than non-shared clonotypes. Because the study included only a small number of donors, the genetic and exposure-history diversity represented was limited. Even with the large sequencing depth, rarefaction of the sorted-subset datasets indicated that sequencing was incomplete. Pairwise subsampling indicated that sequencing depth was expected to affect the degree of clonotype sharing among donors. Sampling was restricted to blood, and TCR repertoires in tissue are likely to differ from TCR repertoires in blood. Approximately 4.8% of naive CD4, 3.5% of naive CD8, approximately 2.2% of memory CD4, and over 0.35% of memory CD8 clonotypes were shared across several donors. Naive subsets generally had larger estimated clonotype richness than memory subsets did.

TCR CDR3 regions were amplified from genomic DNA by multiplex PCR using the deep immunoSEQ assay. Extracted genomic DNA from each cell subset was spread evenly across all wells of several immunoSEQ 96-well plates, with each plate serving as a replicate. For sorted subsets, each replicate PCR was loaded with 200 ng genomic DNA, equivalent to 30,000 or so T cell genomes. The purified libraries were quantified using a Qubit 3.0 fluorometer, sized with a Bioanalyzer 2100, and then quantified again using the KAPA Library Quantification kit. Each immunoSEQ 96-well plate was sequenced on its own single-read 150-cycle Illumina NextSeq 550 flow cell. Concerning the study's data processing: Because the immunoSEQ output held only junctional sequences and lacked quality scores, the filtering could not match the filtering applied to full-length reads. To assign V/J genes and CDR3, sequences were annotated against IMGT germline references using PyIR, a Python wrapper for IgBLAST v1.9. Reads were filtered out if the reads had weak V/J assignments (E-value above 1e-6), no CDR3, stop codons, out-of-frame junctions, or ambiguous translated residues. V3J clonotypes were defined as sequences sharing an identical inferred V gene, J gene, and CDR3 amino acid sequence. To compute the percentage overlap between repertoires, the number of shared unique clonotypes was divided by the size of the smaller repertoire. Repertoire richness was assessed with RTK rarefaction, the Chao1 estimator, and Recon v2.1 estimates of unobserved clonotypes. Generation probabilities for all TCRbeta clonotypes obtained by the gDNA method from a handful of donors were computed using OLGA. TCRdb took over this immuneACCESS table, retaining in-frame rearrangements with V and J assigned. Such tables are incomplete; in checked studies, under half of the missing clones stem from an unresolved V gene, and the remainder is unexplained. For V, J and clone size, that table is used; D and trimming come from the DNA. For this sample the table gives about 1.5 million clones, of which approximately 97% were detected only once. Clones ranked in the top ten supply over 1% of the sample.

V sheds 5 bases and J sheds 7 bases, leaving 9 bases between their ends. Reading the germline V gene gives CDR1 SGHNT and CDR2 YENEEA. Inclusive of the bounding cysteine and phenylalanine, the CDR3 is 11 residues long. Of all the DNA, just the CDR3 is kept, 33 bases in frame from base 1. The donors were healthy, HIV-negative adults with no recently reported acute infections or vaccinations. Only Caucasian adults living in Nashville, Tennessee, USA were represented among the donors. Magnetic negative selection was used to enrich CD4+ T cells, after which naive cells were positively selected on CD45RA and the negative fraction became the memory subset. After blood collection by leukapheresis, PBMCs were isolated using Ficoll-Histopaque density gradient centrifugation and then cryopreserved in the vapor phase of liquid nitrogen. Analytical flow cytometry was used to check the purity and quantity of every magnetically sorted T cell population. From each sorted fraction, genomic DNA was isolated and quantified by UV absorbance on a Nanodrop 2000c.

Concerning this clone: Its antigen remains undetermined. No much larger clone is present one base from it, and per-base qualities are unavailable.

This TCR derives from a man in his thirties or forties in good health. The V and J segments used are TRBV11-3 and TRBJ2-7; TRBD1 is a weak D gene call, 6 bases matching. The sequencing sample was made of naive CD4+ T cells sorted from blood. This specimen's cell subset or site label, per the study, means: CD45RA+ positively selected. The DNA sequence follows: TGTGCCAGCAGCCCAGGGGCAGAGCAGTACTTC. Its protein product is CASSPGAEQYF.